Listed here is a single T cell receptor beta chain. Its specificity is unknown. This CDR3 is 14 amino acids long. V was shortened by 4 bases and J by 5 bases, with 13 bases between the two germline ends. Germline values: CDR1 MGHRA, CDR2 YSYEKL. The data are from a study of siplizumab effects on memory and regulatory T cells. Measured with immunoSEQ multiplex PCR; TCRdb has only the in-frame clones, and not every one. This table has 100,000 or so clones, around 92% appearing once. Points from the study as a whole: Roughly 80-97% of proliferating CD4+ or CD8+ clones lacked an assignable naive or memory phenotype. Assignment to unstimulated subsets succeeded for only a minor fraction of the alloreactive clones.

This clonotype originated in a human donor in good health. Some clones in this sample may be carry-over from other donors' samples. The chain has TRBV4-1 and TRBJ2-3; D perhaps matches TRBD2 (6 bases). Material for sequencing was CD4+ T cells sorted from blood. The CDR3 is CASSRPGGEDTQYF. For the CDR3, the DNA is TGCGCCAGCAGCCGACCAGGCGGGGAAGATACGCAGTATTTT.